This TCR beta chain was obtained from a study of OX40 agonist ivuxolimab in advanced cancers. Across the study: An agonistic human IgG2 monoclonal antibody against OX40 (CD134) was given. Each patient was given ivuxolimab into a vein every 2 weeks, at 0.01 to 10 mg/kg. Having had anti-PD-1, anti-PD-L1 or anti-CTLA-4 therapy before was allowed, and approximately 40% had some.

The assay was immunoSEQ multiplex PCR, and TCRdb's table has in-frame clones only and misses some. Counted here are roughly 77,000 clones, 92% occurring once; the ten biggest clones make up approximately 0.5%. The CDR3 is made up of 16 amino acids. The V gene's germline CDR1 is SGHTA and CDR2 FQGTGA. Between the trimmed V and J ends, which lost 2 bases and 2 bases, there was a span of 13 bases. This sequence originates from an adult with an advanced solid tumor such as melanoma, head and neck, liver or kidney cancer. The chain uses TRBV7-3 and TRBJ2-1, with D tentatively TRBD1 or TRBD2 (5 bases each). The source was CD4+ or CD8+ T cells sorted from blood, collected in a trial of the OX40 agonist ivuxolimab. CDR3: CASSLWGGGTYNEQFF. The CDR3 nucleotides are TGTGCCAGCAGCTTATGGGGCGGAGGAACCTACAATGAGCAGTTCTTC.